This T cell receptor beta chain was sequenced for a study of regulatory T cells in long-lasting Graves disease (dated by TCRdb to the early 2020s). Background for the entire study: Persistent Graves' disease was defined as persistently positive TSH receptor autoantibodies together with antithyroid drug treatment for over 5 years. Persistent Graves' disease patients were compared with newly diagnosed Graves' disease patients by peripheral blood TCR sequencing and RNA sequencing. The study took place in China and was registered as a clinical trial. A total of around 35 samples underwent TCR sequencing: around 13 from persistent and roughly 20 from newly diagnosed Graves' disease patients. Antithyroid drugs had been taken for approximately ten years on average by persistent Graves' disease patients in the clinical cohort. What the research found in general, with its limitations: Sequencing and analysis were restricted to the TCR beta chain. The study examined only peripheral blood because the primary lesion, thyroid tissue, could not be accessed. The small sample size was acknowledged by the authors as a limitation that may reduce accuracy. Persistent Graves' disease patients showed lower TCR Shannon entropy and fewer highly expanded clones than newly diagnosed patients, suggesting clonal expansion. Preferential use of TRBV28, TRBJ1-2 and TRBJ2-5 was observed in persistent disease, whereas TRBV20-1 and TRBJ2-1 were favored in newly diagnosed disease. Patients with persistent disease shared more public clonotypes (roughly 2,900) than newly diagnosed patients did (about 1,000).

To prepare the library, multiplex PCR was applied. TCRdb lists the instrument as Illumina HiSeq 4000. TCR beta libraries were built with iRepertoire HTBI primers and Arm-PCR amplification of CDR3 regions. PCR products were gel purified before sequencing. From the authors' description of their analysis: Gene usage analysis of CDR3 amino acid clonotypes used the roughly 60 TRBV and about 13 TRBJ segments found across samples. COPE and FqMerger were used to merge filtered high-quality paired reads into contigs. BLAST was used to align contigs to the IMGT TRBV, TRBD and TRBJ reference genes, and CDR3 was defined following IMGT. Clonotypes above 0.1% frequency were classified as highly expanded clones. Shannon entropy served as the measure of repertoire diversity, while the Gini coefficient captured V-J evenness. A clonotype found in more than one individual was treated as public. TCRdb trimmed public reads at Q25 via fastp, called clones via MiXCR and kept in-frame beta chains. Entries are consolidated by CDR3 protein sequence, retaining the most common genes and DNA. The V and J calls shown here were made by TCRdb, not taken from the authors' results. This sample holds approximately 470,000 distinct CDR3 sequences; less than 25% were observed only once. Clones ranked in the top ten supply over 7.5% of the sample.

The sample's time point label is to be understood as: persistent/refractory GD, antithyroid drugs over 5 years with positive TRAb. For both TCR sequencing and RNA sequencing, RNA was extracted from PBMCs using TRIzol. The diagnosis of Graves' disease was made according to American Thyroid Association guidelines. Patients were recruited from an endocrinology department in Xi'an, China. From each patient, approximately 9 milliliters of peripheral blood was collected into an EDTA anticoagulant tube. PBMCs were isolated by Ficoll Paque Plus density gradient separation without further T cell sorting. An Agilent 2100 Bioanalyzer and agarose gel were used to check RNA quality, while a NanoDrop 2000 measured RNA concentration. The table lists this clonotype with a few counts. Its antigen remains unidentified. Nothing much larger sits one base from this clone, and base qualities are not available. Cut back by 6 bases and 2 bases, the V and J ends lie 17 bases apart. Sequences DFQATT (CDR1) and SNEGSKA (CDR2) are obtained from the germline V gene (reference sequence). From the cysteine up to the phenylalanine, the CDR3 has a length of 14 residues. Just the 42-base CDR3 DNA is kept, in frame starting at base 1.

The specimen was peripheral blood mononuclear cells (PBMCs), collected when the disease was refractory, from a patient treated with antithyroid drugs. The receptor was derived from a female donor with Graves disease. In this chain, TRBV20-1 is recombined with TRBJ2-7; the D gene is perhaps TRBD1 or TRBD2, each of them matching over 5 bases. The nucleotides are TGCAGTGCCAGCCGGGACCTAGGGGCCTACGAGCAGTACTTC. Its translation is CSASRDLGAYEQYF.